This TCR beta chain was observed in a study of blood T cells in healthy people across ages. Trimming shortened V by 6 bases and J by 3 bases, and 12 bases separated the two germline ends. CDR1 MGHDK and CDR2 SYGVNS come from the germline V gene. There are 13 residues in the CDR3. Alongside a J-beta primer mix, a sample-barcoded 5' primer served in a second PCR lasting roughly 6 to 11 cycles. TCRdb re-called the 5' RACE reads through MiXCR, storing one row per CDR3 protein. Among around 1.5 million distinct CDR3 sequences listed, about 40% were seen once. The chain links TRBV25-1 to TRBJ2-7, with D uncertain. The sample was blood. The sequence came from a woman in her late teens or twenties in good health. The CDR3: CASRLPGDYEQYF. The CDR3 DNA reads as TGTGCCAGCAGACTCCCTGGCGACTACGAGCAGTACTTC.